The clone carrying this T cell receptor (beta chain) was recorded a few times. Its antigen is still unknown. V dropped 6 bases and J dropped 1 base, with 12 bases sitting between them. The CDR3 is 14 residues long. Germline-derived CDR1 and CDR2 are KGHSH and LQKENI. Using its own MiXCR run on the reads, TCRdb lists one record per CDR3 protein. The table includes 150,000 to 200,000 distinct CDR3 sequences, 13% to 15% detected once. This specimen belongs to a study of T cell repertoires in cytomegalovirus infection. Study background: Public signatures in TCR beta pointed to CMV infection and matching HLA type. Regarding the study as a whole: Totalled public TCR beta family frequency picked out people who carried CMV plus the relevant HLA. Ex vivo responses were dominated by HLA-C-restricted CMV-specific TCR beta clonotypes.

V gene TRBV18 combines with J gene TRBJ1-1; D unresolved. This clonotype was obtained from a human donor in good health (CMV status not recorded). Some clones in this sample may be carry-over from other donors' samples. The material sequenced was PBMCs. CDR3 sequence reads: CASSTQSSNTEAFF. The CDR3 bases are TGTGCCAGCTCCACGCAGTCATCGAACACTGAAGCTTTCTTT.